This entry lists 5 T cell receptor beta chains sequenced from one sample in a study of blood T cell repertoires in COVID-19. Only in-frame clones appear in the TCRdb table, and some are missing; sequencing was by immunoSEQ multiplex PCR. The sample has 26,000 or so clones, 90% to 95% seen once. The sequencing input was peripheral blood. Every receptor here comes from a human donor with active COVID-19. The donor label of this sample is uncertain.

This clone was seen only once. The V call is TRBV19, the J call TRBJ2-7; 12 bases line up with TRBD1. The CDR3 extends over 16 amino acids. Germline CDR1 and CDR2: LNHDA and SQIVND (reference sequence). The junction had 13 bases not matched to a gene; V was cut back by 8 bases and J by 5 bases. The CDR3 coding sequence is TGTGCCAGTTTCCCCGGGACAGGGGGCGTGAGTGACGAGCAGTACTTC. Encoded protein: CASFPGTGGVSDEQYF.

DNA of the CDR3: TGTGCCAGCAGCGCACCGGGACAGGGATGGTACACTGAAGCTTTCTTT. It yields the protein CASSAPGQGWYTEAFF. The V gene is TRBV11-2, the J gene TRBJ1-1, with 9 bases that match TRBD1. The CDR3 loop spans 16 amino acids. J was trimmed by 3 bases and V by 5 bases; bases with no gene match: 10. Germline CDR1 reads SGHAT; CDR2 reads FQNNGV. The complete variable domain, with remaining parts taken from reference TRBV11-2 and TRBJ1-1, reads EAGVAQSPRYKIIEKRQSVAFWCNPISGHATLYWYQQILGQGPKLLIQFQNNGVVDDSQLPKDRFSAERLKGVDSTLKIQPAKLEDSAVYLCASSAPGQGWYTEAFFGQGTRLTVV.

V is TRBV5-5 and J is TRBJ2-1; 8 bases match TRBD2. In germline, CDR1 is SGHKS, CDR2 YYEKEE (reference sequence). CDR3 length equals 17 residues. Trimming cost V 2 bases and J 4 bases; bases outside gene matches: 11. The CDR3 DNA reads TGTGCCAGCAGCTTCGGCGTCCTAGCGGGCATTTACAATGAGCAGTTCTTC. Encoded protein: CASSFGVLAGIYNEQFF. Full variable domain (outside the CDR3, taken from reference TRBV5-5 and TRBJ2-1): DAGVTQSPTHLIKTRGQQVTLRCSPISGHKSVSWYQQVLGQGPQFIFQYYEKEERGRGNFPDRFSARQFPNYSSELNVNALLLGDSALYLCASSFGVLAGIYNEQFFGPGTRLTVL.

The genes are TRBV24-1 and TRBJ2-1; tentatively, D is TRBD2 (7 bases). V shed 1 base and J shed 8 bases, with 8 bases lying between them. From germline, CDR1 is KGHDR and CDR2 SFDVKD. The CDR3 is 13 residues long. The CDR3 nucleotides are TGTGCCACCAGTGATTTAGGGGGGGATGAGCAGTTCTTC. Amino acids: CATSDLGGDEQFF.

The chain couples TRBV30 to TRBJ2-2, with D unclear. Trimming took 3 bases from V and 4 from J, leaving 6 bases between them. The CDR3 totals 12 residues. Germline V gives CDR1 GTSNPN, CDR2 SVGIG (reference sequence). CDR3 protein: CAWSPVTGELFF. DNA of the CDR3: TGTGCCTGGAGCCCTGTCACCGGGGAGCTGTTTTTT.